These T cell receptor beta chains were read from a single sample in a study of Ad26.COV2.S vaccination and SARS-CoV-2 variants. Measured with immunoSEQ multiplex PCR; TCRdb has only the in-frame clones, and not every one. Of around 300,000 clones listed, 86% were seen once; the top ten hold about 10%. The specimen comprised peripheral blood, sampled in a trial of Ad26.COV2.S vaccine versus placebo. All receptors come from a person aged 18 to 65 who received the Ad26.COV2.S COVID-19 vaccine or a placebo. The CDR3 runs from the conserved cysteine through the conserved F or W. The D gene is left open where the match is weak. Expanded clones get a size class; other rows say once, few or many, or leave the size out.

j_gene	d_gene	abundance	v_gene	CDR3aa	CDR3nt
TRBJ1-5	TRBD1	-	TRBV19	CASSIGTGGWPQHF	TGTGCCAGTAGTATAGGGACAGGGGGCTGGCCCCAGCATTTT
TRBJ2-5	-	-	TRBV7-2	CASSLGLRLVETQYF	TGTGCCAGCAGCTTAGGACTCAGGCTGGTGGAGACCCAGTACTTC
TRBJ1-1	-	-	TRBV7-2	CASTINMNTEAFF	TGTGCCAGCACCATTAATATGAACACTGAAGCTTTCTTT
TRBJ1-5	-	-	TRBV19	CASSMGEGSYQPQHF	TGTGCCAGTAGTATGGGGGAGGGGAGTTATCAGCCCCAGCATTTT
TRBJ2-2	-	-	TRBV19	CASTSIRDNINLGELFF	TGTGCCAGTACCTCGATCCGGGACAACATTAACCTCGGGGAGCTGTTTTTT
TRBJ1-2	-	-	TRBV28	CASSLSSYRDYGYTF	TGTGCCAGCAGTTTAAGTTCCTATAGGGACTATGGCTACACCTTC
TRBJ2-5	TRBD2	-	TRBV3-1/TRBV3-2	CASSQDLAAQETQYF	TGTGCCAGCAGCCAAGATCTAGCGGCCCAAGAGACCCAGTACTTC
TRBJ2-1	-	-	TRBV7-8	CASSPRRWLSYNEQFF	TGTGCCAGCAGCCCCAGGCGGTGGCTCTCCTACAATGAGCAGTTCTTC
TRBJ1-1	-	once	TRBV5-6	CASSQGGYMNTEAFF	TGTGCCAGCAGCCAAGGTGGGTATATGAACACTGAAGCTTTCTTT
TRBJ2-7	-	-	TRBV7-2	CASSSTGTLPEQYF	TGTGCCAGCAGCTCGACCGGGACACTCCCTGAGCAGTACTTC
TRBJ2-1	-	-	TRBV4-2	CASSPPSGGVRGQFF	TGTGCCAGCAGCCCCCCTTCGGGGGGCGTTAGGGGGCAGTTCTTC
TRBJ2-3	-	-	TRBV6-5	CASSYSGTPLDTQYF	TGTGCCAGCAGTTACTCCGGGACACCCCTGGATACGCAGTATTTT
TRBJ1-2	TRBD1	-	TRBV7-9	CASSPDRGLNGYTF	TGTGCCAGCAGCCCGGACAGGGGGCTAAACGGCTACACCTTC
TRBJ2-7	-	-	TRBV5-1	CASSLGQEAEQYF	TGCGCCAGCAGCTTGGGACAGGAGGCCGAGCAGTACTTC
TRBJ2-1	-	-	TRBV7-3	CASSLGVSNEQFF	TGTGCCAGCAGCTTAGGGGTATCCAATGAGCAGTTCTTC
TRBJ1-4	-	few	TRBV5-1	CASSLSLTGTNEKLFF	TGCGCCAGCAGCTTGAGTCTGACCGGAACTAATGAAAAACTGTTTTTT
TRBJ2-7	-	-	TRBV15	CATSSGGGEQYF	TGTGCCACCAGCAGTGGGGGTGGCGAGCAGTACTTC
TRBJ1-1	-	-	TRBV18	CASSSAGGNTEAFF	TGTGCCAGCTCATCAGCCGGGGGAAACACTGAAGCTTTCTTT
TRBJ1-1	-	-	TRBV6-4	CASSDPPDGGNTEAFF	TGTGCCAGCAGTGACCCCCCGGATGGAGGGAACACTGAAGCTTTCTTT
TRBJ1-2	TRBD1	few	TRBV4-1	CASSRLGQGDGYTF	TGCGCCAGCAGCCGACTGGGACAGGGGGATGGCTACACCTTC
TRBJ1-2	-	-	TRBV19	CASSMLRDAKF	TGTGCCAGTAGTATGTTACGGGACGCCAAGTTC
TRBJ2-3	TRBD2	-	TRBV19	CASSIVWTRGDTQYF	TGTGCCAGTAGTATAGTTTGGACTAGAGGAGATACGCAGTATTTT